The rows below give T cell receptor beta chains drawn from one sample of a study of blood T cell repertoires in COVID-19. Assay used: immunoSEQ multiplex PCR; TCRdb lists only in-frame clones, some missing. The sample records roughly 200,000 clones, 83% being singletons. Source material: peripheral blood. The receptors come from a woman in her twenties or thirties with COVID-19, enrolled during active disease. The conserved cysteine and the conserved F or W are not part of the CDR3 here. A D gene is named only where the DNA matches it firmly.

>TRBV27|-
ASSLTPILYEQY
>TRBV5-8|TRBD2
ASSPGGTITYHEQF
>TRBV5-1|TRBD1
ASSLWTGGNFYNEQF
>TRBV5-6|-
ASSLGGNYGYT
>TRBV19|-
ASIRTAGLQNTEAF
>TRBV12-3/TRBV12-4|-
ASSPVNSPLH
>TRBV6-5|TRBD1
ASQFGQGTNQPQH
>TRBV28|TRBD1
ASKAGGAHQPQH
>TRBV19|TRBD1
ASSIPTGVDQPQH
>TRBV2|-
ASSESGPRSGNTIY
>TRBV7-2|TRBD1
ASSPQGATNEKLF
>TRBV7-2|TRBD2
ASSLMKRGEYEQY
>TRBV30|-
AWSVGVVEAF
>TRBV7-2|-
ASSLGTPIQETQY
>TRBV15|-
ATSRDLDTDTQY
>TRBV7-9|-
ASSSMGGGTDTQY
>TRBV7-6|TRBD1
ASSPRTGSTDTQY
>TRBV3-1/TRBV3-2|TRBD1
ASSQTAGQGYQETQY
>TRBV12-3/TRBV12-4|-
ASSFSGTEAF
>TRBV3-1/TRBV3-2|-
ASSQDRYEQY
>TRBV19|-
ASSIRVAGTEAF
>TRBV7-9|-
ASSPDRPANEKLF
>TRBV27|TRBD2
ASSDLAGGREQY
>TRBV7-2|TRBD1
ASSLGGQGFTDTQY
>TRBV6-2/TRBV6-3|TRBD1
ASSGRQGARHT
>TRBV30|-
AWSEFGGGYT
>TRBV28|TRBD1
ASSGVRTGGQYGYT
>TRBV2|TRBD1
ASSGTGGTEAF
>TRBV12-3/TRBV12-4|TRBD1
ASNRGSYNEQF
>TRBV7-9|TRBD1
ASSYRGVSTEAF
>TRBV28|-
ASSLESGGRPYEQY
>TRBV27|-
ASSTATVGELF
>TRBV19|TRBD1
ASSIFGTGYDQPQH
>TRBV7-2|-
ASSFGGQETQY
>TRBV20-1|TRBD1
SATDRYEQY
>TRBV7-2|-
ASSPDSGGNYGYT
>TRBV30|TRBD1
AWGTGHQPQH